One and the same sample provided the 30 T cell receptor beta chains below, sequenced in a study of T cell responses to AZD1222 COVID-19 vaccine. Only in-frame clones appear in the TCRdb table, and some are missing; sequencing was by immunoSEQ multiplex PCR. The sample lists around 140,000 clones; about nine tenths were seen once. The source was peripheral blood, collected on day 0 of AZD1222 vaccination. The source is an adult in good health.

This chain links TRBV30 with TRBJ2-7, with 7 nucleotides matching TRBD2. Looked up from germline, CDR1 is GTSNPN and CDR2 is SVGIG (reference sequence). V was clipped by 1 base and J by 0 bases; unmatched bases: 12. The CDR3 loop spans 17 amino acids. CDR3 nucleotides: TGTGCCTGGAGTGAGACTTCTAGCGGTTGGGGCTCCTACGAGCAGTACTTC. Encoded protein: CAWSETSSGWGSYEQYF. Variable domain in full (rest from reference TRBV30 and TRBJ2-7): SQTIHQWPATLVQPVGSPLSLECTVEGTSNPNLYWYRQAAGRGLQLLFYSVGIGQISSEVPQNLSASRPQDRQFILSSKKLLLSDSGFYLCAWSETSSGWGSYEQYFGPGTRLTVT.

J is TRBJ1-1 and V is TRBV6-5; D uncertain. V lost 6 bases and J lost 0, with 11 bases in between. The CDR3 covers 14 residues. CDR1 is MNHEY and CDR2 is SVGAGI in the germline V gene. The CDR3 reads CASRPGVLNTEAFF. The CDR3 region has the DNA TGTGCCAGCAGGCCCGGGGTGCTGAACACTGAAGCTTTCTTT.

This chain's CDR3 is CASSLGGSRGRDQPQHF. The CDR3 nucleotides are TGTGCCAGCAGCTTAGGAGGGTCACGGGGGAGGGATCAGCCCCAGCATTTT. V usage is TRBV7-9 and J usage is TRBJ1-5, with D possibly being TRBD1 (5 bases). Trimming cost V 1 base and J 5 bases, with 18 bases left between them. Germline lookup yields CDR1 SEHNR and CDR2 FQNEAQ (reference sequence). The CDR3 has 17 residues.

This clone is medium-sized (0.01 to 0.1%) by share. This chain connects TRBV24-1 to TRBJ1-5; the D gene is possibly TRBD1 (6 bases). Trimming removed 12 bases from V and 0 bases from J, with 20 bases in between. CDR3 size: 16 residues. Germline CDR1 reads KGHDR; CDR2 reads SFDVKD. The CDR3 nucleotides are TGTGCCGGCGGTTGGACAGTTTGGGGTAGCAATCAGCCCCAGCATTTT. It codes for CAGGWTVWGSNQPQHF.

The chain recombines TRBV28 with TRBJ2-7; D is undetermined. The CDR3 covers 11 residues. From germline, CDR1 is MDHEN and CDR2 SYDVKM. With 5 bases removed from V and 6 bases from J, the gap between germline ends came to 8 bases. CDR3 protein: CASSLNREQYF. The CDR3, as DNA: TGTGCCAGCAGTCTGAATCGCGAGCAGTACTTC.

V is TRBV28 and J is TRBJ1-5; unclear D gene. V was trimmed by 3 bases and J by 3 bases, leaving 12 bases between them. Per the germline V gene, CDR1 is MDHEN and CDR2 is SYDVKM. The length of the CDR3 is 15 residues. CDR3 residues: CASSFLARANQPQHF. CDR3 DNA: TGTGCCAGCAGTTTTCTGGCGCGGGCCAATCAGCCCCAGCATTTT.

CDR3 sequence (DNA): TGTGCCAGCAGTCGAACCCCCTACAGGGGTGGGTTCTACGAGCAGTACTTC. This translates into CASSRTPYRGGFYEQYF. The chain carries TRBV6-6 and TRBJ2-7, with 7 positions matching TRBD1. V lost 5 bases to trimming and J lost 3 bases; unmatched junction nucleotides: 16. Germline CDR1 reads MNHNY; CDR2 reads SVGAGI (reference sequence). The CDR3 spans 17 residues.

The chain employs TRBV28 and TRBJ1-2; 12 bases align to TRBD1. Trimming cost V 6 bases and J 7 bases; bases outside gene matches: 9. The CDR3 is made up of 15 amino acids. The V gene's germline CDR1 is MDHEN and CDR2 SYDVKM. The CDR3 DNA reads as TGTGCCAGCAGCGTCGGGACAGGGGGCGGTGGTGGCTACACCTTC. Protein product: CASSVGTGGGGGYTF.

The chain is built from TRBV5-1 and TRBJ1-2; D is uncertain. Germline V gives CDR1 SGHRS, CDR2 YFSETQ. The length of the CDR3 is 12 residues. Deletions cut 0 bases from V and 8 bases from J, with 8 bases between. For the CDR3, the DNA is TGCGCCAGCAGCTTGGCGACGCGGGGCTACACCTTC. It encodes CASSLATRGYTF.

The chain combines TRBV7-9 with TRBJ2-3; no reliable D call. CDR3 length: 16 amino acids. Trimming stripped 3 bases from V and 1 base from J, with 14 bases between. Germline V CDR1 and CDR2: SEHNR, FQNEAQ (reference sequence). The CDR3 coding sequence is TGTGCCAGCAGCTTCCGACCTGGTATACGCACAGATACGCAGTATTTT. This translates into CASSFRPGIRTDTQYF.

This rearrangement joins TRBV6-5 to TRBJ1-6; a possible D gene is TRBD1 (5 bases). The CDR3 has 14 amino acids. The V gene's germline CDR1 is MNHEY and CDR2 SVGAGI. The V gene lost 7 bases and the J gene lost 9 bases, with 16 bases spanning the gap. CDR3 in amino acids: CASIGWDWSSPLHF. In DNA, the CDR3 is TGTGCCAGCATCGGGTGGGACTGGAGTTCACCCCTCCACTTT.

The J gene is TRBJ1-5, the V gene TRBV6-2 or TRBV6-3; D is ambiguous. The germline CDR1 and CDR2 sequences are MNHEY and SVGEGT. The CDR3 length is 16 residues. V was cut by 4 bases and J by 0 bases, with 13 bases left in between. The CDR3 sequence: CASSSVRESSNQPQHF. The CDR3 nucleotides read TGTGCCAGCAGTTCCGTCCGGGAGAGTAGCAATCAGCCCCAGCATTTT.

The V gene is TRBV15, the J gene TRBJ1-5, with D uncertain. CDR1 LNHNV and CDR2 YYDKDF come from the germline V gene (reference sequence). Trimming removed 0 bases at V and 7 bases at J, with 7 bases between. The CDR3 is 13 residues long. CDR3 nucleotide sequence: TGTGCCACCAGCAGAGAGTTGGAGCAGCCCCAGCATTTT. This encodes CATSRELEQPQHF.

V is TRBV7-9 and J is TRBJ2-3; D ambiguous. V lost 5 bases to trimming and J lost 2 bases, with 23 bases between them. CDR1 is SEHNR, CDR2 FQNEAQ, per germline (reference sequence). The CDR3 sequence is 18 residues long. CDR3 region: CASSPGVFWGGITDTQYF. The CDR3 region has the DNA TGTGCCAGCAGCCCCGGCGTCTTCTGGGGTGGAATCACAGATACGCAGTATTTT.

CDR3 DNA: TGTGCCAGCAGTTTTCTTCGTTGGGTTGCAGACACTGAAGCTTTCTTT. It is translated as CASSFLRWVADTEAFF. V gene TRBV28 combines with J gene TRBJ1-1; the D is unclear. Looked up from germline, CDR1 is MDHEN and CDR2 is SYDVKM. V dropped 3 bases and J dropped 3 bases, with 17 bases sitting between them. This CDR3 spans 16 amino acids.

V and J are TRBV19 and TRBJ1-3; D is uncertain. Germline CDR1 is LNHDA and CDR2 is SQIVND (reference sequence). Trimming stripped 4 bases from V and 2 bases from J, with 6 bases between. The CDR3 spans 13 residues. CDR3 DNA sequence: TGTGCCAGTAGTAGAACGGCTGGAAACACCATATATTTT. Amino acids: CASSRTAGNTIYF.

The chain joins TRBV29-1 to TRBJ2-7; 9 nucleotides line up with TRBD1. Trimming took 3 bases from V and 3 from J; bases not matched to a gene: 9. CDR3 length equals 15 residues. Germline CDR1 reads SQVTM; CDR2 reads ANQGSEA. The CDR3 reads CSVERVGQGGYEQYF. In DNA, the CDR3 is TGCAGCGTTGAGAGGGTGGGACAGGGAGGCTACGAGCAGTACTTC.

This rearrangement joins TRBV2 to TRBJ2-7; no reliable D call. This CDR3 is built from 14 residues. Germline values: CDR1 SNHLY, CDR2 FYNNEI. The V gene lost 2 bases and the J gene lost 7 bases, with 15 bases spanning the gap. CDR3 loop: CASSETYRDAEQYF. In DNA form, the CDR3 reads TGTGCCAGCAGTGAAACCTACCGAGATGCTGAGCAGTACTTC.

This rearrangement joins TRBV28 to TRBJ2-5, with D unresolved. Germline-derived CDR1 and CDR2 are MDHEN and SYDVKM. The V and J ends lost 3 bases and 5 bases respectively, with 13 bases between them. The CDR3 covers 14 residues. The CDR3, as DNA: TGTGCCAGCAGTTTTCGGATGGTGGGGGAGACCCAGTACTTC. The encoded protein is CASSFRMVGETQYF.

The genes are TRBV27 and TRBJ1-2; 8 bases align to TRBD1. This CDR3 is 15 amino acids long. CDR1 MNHEY and CDR2 SMNVEV come from the germline V gene (reference sequence). V lost 4 bases and J lost 4; bases outside the gene matches: 8. Here the CDR3 reads CASSSYRGGGYGYTF. The CDR3 DNA sequence: TGTGCCAGCAGTTCTTACAGGGGGGGAGGCTATGGCTACACCTTC.

The chain links TRBV5-1 to TRBJ2-1; 8 bases are a match to TRBD2. Unmatched junction bases numbered 16, after V lost 3 bases and J lost 8 bases. Germline V gives CDR1 SGHRS, CDR2 YFSETQ. CDR3 length: 17 residues. For the CDR3, the DNA is TGCGCCAGCAGCTCCGGCGGAGGAGCGGGAGTACTCTATGAGCAGTTCTTC. This codes for CASSSGGGAGVLYEQFF. Full variable domain (rest looked up from reference TRBV5-1 and TRBJ2-1): KAGVTQTPRYLIKTRGQQVTLSCSPISGHRSVSWYQQTPGQGLQFLFEYFSETQRNKGNFPGRFSGRQFSNSRSEMNVSTLELGDSALYLCASSSGGGAGVLYEQFFGPGTRLTVL.

The rearrangement joins TRBV6-5 to TRBJ2-7, with a tentative D call TRBD1 (5 bases). With 0 bases removed from V and 1 base from J, the gap between germline ends came to 10 bases. The CDR3 runs 15 residues. Germline values: CDR1 MNHEY, CDR2 SVGAGI. CDR3 DNA: TGTGCCAGCAGTTACTCGTTGGGGCCGTCCTACGAGCAGTACTTC. Protein sequence: CASSYSLGPSYEQYF.

About this clone: The same CDR3 also results from other DNA sequences found in this sample. V is TRBV6-4 and J is TRBJ2-3, with 7 nucleotides matching TRBD2. Germline CDR1 is MRHNA and CDR2 is SNTAGT. The ends lost 2 bases at V and 3 bases at J; junction bases unmatched: 5. The CDR3 is 15 amino acids. The DNA of the CDR3 is TGTGCCAGCAGTGACGGGCAGGGAGGGACAGATACGCAGTATTTT. Translated: CASSDGQGGTDTQYF.

The genes are TRBV5-1 and TRBJ2-1; unclear D gene. V gave up 2 bases and J gave up 5 bases, with 8 bases separating them. The CDR3 sequence is 13 residues long. The V gene's germline CDR1 is SGHRS and CDR2 YFSETQ. The CDR3 here is CASSFFQNNEQFF. In DNA, the CDR3 is TGCGCCAGCAGCTTTTTTCAGAACAATGAGCAGTTCTTC. The full variable domain, in which reference TRBV5-1 and TRBJ2-1 provide the parts outside the CDR3, is KAGVTQTPRYLIKTRGQQVTLSCSPISGHRSVSWYQQTPGQGLQFLFEYFSETQRNKGNFPGRFSGRQFSNSRSEMNVSTLELGDSALYLCASSFFQNNEQFFGPGTRLTVL.

This clone was picked up one time. The chain recombines TRBV2 with TRBJ1-1; maybe TRBD1 (6 bases). Germline V lookup: CDR1 SNHLY, CDR2 FYNNEI. V gave up 3 bases and J gave up 5 bases, with 13 bases separating them. The CDR3 runs 14 residues. For the CDR3, the DNA is TGTGCCAGCAGTGAGGCGGTAAGGGGGACTGAAGCTTTCTTT. This encodes CASSEAVRGTEAFF.

CDR3 DNA sequence: TGTGCCAGCGGAAAAACAGGGGGGGGTCAGCCCCAGCATTTT. This sequence encodes CASGKTGGGQPQHF. The chain recombines TRBV6-5 with TRBJ1-5; 8 bases match TRBD1. The V gene end was trimmed by 8 bases and the J gene end by 6 bases; junction bases not matched to a gene: 9. This CDR3 contains 14 residues. Germline CDR1 MNHEY, CDR2 SVGAGI.

The CDR3: CASSPHRAYEQYF. Here the CDR3 DNA reads TGTGCCAGCAGCCCCCACAGGGCCTACGAGCAGTACTTC. This chain joins TRBV7-3 and TRBJ2-7; D may be TRBD1 (6 bases). This CDR3 has 13 residues. V gave up 5 bases and J gave up 2 bases, with 10 bases separating them. Germline lookup yields CDR1 SGHTA and CDR2 FQGTGA.

The CDR3 DNA sequence: TGTGCCAGCGGGCAGGGGGCGCGAAATGAGCAGTTCTTC. This encodes CASGQGARNEQFF. J is TRBJ2-1 and V is TRBV6-5, with 8 bases matching TRBD1. V was pared by 8 bases and J by 7 bases, with 7 bases of the junction left unmatched. CDR3 size: 13 residues. Germline V lookup: CDR1 MNHEY, CDR2 SVGAGI.

The chain recombines TRBV6-4 with TRBJ1-2, with a weak D call TRBD1 (5 bases). CDR3 length equals 13 residues. Per germline, CDR1 MRHNA and CDR2 SNTAGT. V was pared by 6 bases and J by 2 bases, with 10 bases between. The CDR3 DNA follows: TGTGCCAGCAGCCCACGGGGGAACTATGGCTACACCTTC. This sequence encodes CASSPRGNYGYTF.

The genes are TRBV20-1 and TRBJ1-2; D unresolved. Germline V lookup: CDR1 DFQATT, CDR2 SNEGSKA (reference sequence). The V and J ends lost 3 bases and 2 bases respectively, with 13 bases between them. The CDR3 is 14 amino acids. CDR3 in DNA: TGCAGTGCTAGTCGGGGAGTCGGGAACTATGGCTACACCTTC. This gives the protein CSASRGVGNYGYTF.